This T cell receptor (beta chain) was observed in a study of human T cells and chemical hapten exposure. Background on the study: Enrolled patients were predominantly female and had alopecia areata, totalis or universalis.

The sample's time point: patch test 3, about 24 weeks after DPC sensitization. Treatment meaning: therapeutic diphenylcyclopropenone sensitization with weekly scalp DPC. Samples of blood were obtained prior to the application of each patch test. Unique molecular identifiers were attached to individual cDNA molecules within the library. MiXCR was run by TCRdb on the RACE reads, yielding one entry per CDR3 protein. The table shows over 80,000 distinct CDR3 sequences, with roughly 10% occurring only once. This clonotype was counted ten times or more. This CDR3 region has 12 residues. In germline, CDR1 is MNHEY, CDR2 SMNVEV (reference sequence). With 8 bases removed from V and 3 bases from J, the gap between germline ends came to 10 bases.

The rearrangement joins TRBV27 to TRBJ1-2; weak D call: TRBD1 (5 bases). This TCR derives from a woman younger than 45 with alopecia areata. Some clones in this sample may be carry-over from other donors' samples. Material: whole blood, obtained in connection with sensitization to the hapten diphenylcyclopropenone (DPC). The CDR3 here is CASRGVYYGYTF. The CDR3 coding sequence is TGTGCCAGCCGGGGCGTCTACTATGGCTACACCTTC.